A single T cell receptor (beta chain) is shown here with its context. The data derive from a study of shared clonotypes between healthy human individuals. Libraries were prepared by immunoSEQ multiplex PCR; TCRdb keeps only in-frame clonotypes and omits some of them. There are some 630,000 clones in the sample; 95% to 97% occur only once, and about 0.12% lies in the top ten. The CDR3 sequence is 17 residues long. CDR1 and CDR2 from the germline V gene are MGHRA and YSYEKL. J was trimmed by 6 bases and V by 1 base; bases with no gene match: 8. Naive CD8 cells lacked CD45RO and underwent positive selection for CCR7, leaving out terminally differentiated effector memory CD45RA+ cells.

This TCR came from a woman in her twenties or thirties in good health. The sample consisted of naive CD8+ T cells sorted from blood. The chain couples TRBV4-1 to TRBJ2-2, with TRBD2 identical over 10 bases. CDR3 bases: TGCGCCAGCAGCCAAGGATCTAGCGGGAGCTTAGCCGGGGAGCTGTTTTTT. It yields the protein CASSQGSSGSLAGELFF.